This is a list of T cell receptor beta chains from one sample in a study of blood T cell repertoires in COVID-19. Sequenced by immunoSEQ multiplex PCR; TCRdb stores in-frame clones only, minus some. Among about 150,000 clones listed, about 77% were seen once. Input material: peripheral blood. Receptors originate from an elderly woman with acute or convalescent COVID-19. CDR3s include the opening cysteine and the closing phenylalanine or tryptophan.

CDR3 protein | V gene | CDR3 length | J gene
CASSQNPTGGGANVLTF | TRBV5-1 | 17 | TRBJ2-6
CASSLQKAGGQYGYTF | TRBV18 | 16 | TRBJ1-2
CASSEMTGLGYTF | TRBV6-1 | 13 | TRBJ1-2
CATSGGRAAAGGYTF | TRBV15 | 15 | TRBJ1-2
CASSPSTVSGNTIYF | TRBV10-2 | 15 | TRBJ1-3
CASSSITPRYGYTF | TRBV6-2/TRBV6-3 | 14 | TRBJ1-2
CASSNRGGTEAFF | TRBV27 | 13 | TRBJ1-1
CASSLGTGGRYGYTF | TRBV5-1 | 15 | TRBJ1-2
CASSRVPREPQHF | TRBV12-3/TRBV12-4 | 13 | TRBJ1-5
CASSIGQGNQPQHF | TRBV5-1 | 14 | TRBJ1-5
CATGQGNTEAFF | TRBV2 | 12 | TRBJ1-1
CASRTQQGSSSGANVLTF | TRBV27 | 18 | TRBJ2-6
CASSFEGGYGETQYF | TRBV6-5 | 15 | TRBJ2-5
CASSLVQGGNMNTEAFF | TRBV5-1 | 17 | TRBJ1-1
CATRAGRSSYEQYF | TRBV2 | 14 | TRBJ2-7
CASSKGGFGGEAFF | TRBV6-4 | 14 | TRBJ1-1
CASSLSLYEQYF | TRBV5-8 | 12 | TRBJ2-7
CASSRFGGSGTGELFF | TRBV5-4 | 16 | TRBJ2-2
CASSPRRTSGRQETQYF | TRBV3-1/TRBV3-2 | 17 | TRBJ2-5
CASSDGQRYTGELFF | TRBV10-2 | 15 | TRBJ2-2
CASSSSVGTQYF | TRBV6-2/TRBV6-3 | 12 | TRBJ2-3
CASSHSGQGGYEQYF | TRBV5-1 | 15 | TRBJ2-7
CASSLNIDNSPLHF | TRBV7-8 | 14 | TRBJ1-6
CATSRGAGWNTEAFF | TRBV15 | 15 | TRBJ1-1
CASSLASEQFF | TRBV7-9 | 11 | TRBJ2-1
CASSDSSRGYTF | TRBV2 | 12 | TRBJ1-2
CASSGEGAGGQPQHF | TRBV2 | 15 | TRBJ1-5
CASSHPSGGGKNEQFF | TRBV4-1 | 16 | TRBJ2-1
CAWSTAAGLSNQPQHF | TRBV30 | 16 | TRBJ1-5
CASSPRTDTEAFF | TRBV18 | 13 | TRBJ1-1
CASSSPGGVTDTQYF | TRBV7-9 | 15 | TRBJ2-3
CASSLWGTGLTEAFF | TRBV28 | 15 | TRBJ1-1